This T cell receptor (beta chain) was documented in a study of T cells in localized non-small cell lung cancer. The CDR3 extends over 15 amino acids. From germline, CDR1 is SGHRS and CDR2 YFSETQ. Trimming stripped 0 bases from V and 6 bases from J, with 15 bases between. Only in-frame clones appear in the TCRdb table, and some are missing; sequencing was by immunoSEQ multiplex PCR. The sample holds about 41,000 clones, about 90% seen once. This chain links TRBV5-1 with TRBJ1-2; tentative D call: TRBD1 (5 bases). The material was peripheral blood, obtained before any cancer treatment. This clonotype was sampled from a female donor at least 60 years old with stage I squamous cell lung carcinoma. The CDR3 DNA sequence: TGCGCCAGCAGCTTGGCCATTGGGGGTTCTGATGGCTACACCTTC. This codes for CASSLAIGGSDGYTF.